The following is a T cell receptor beta chain sequence with its context. For repertoire sequencing, the TCR beta CDR3 regions were amplified from RNA transcripts. An initial RT-PCR round employing HTBI primers preceded a second-round multiplex PCR. TCRdb used MiXCR to reprocess the multiplex PCR reads, holding one entry per CDR3 protein. The table shows 600,000 to 950,000 distinct CDR3 sequences, with 40% occurring only once. This CDR3 is 15 amino acids long. The V end was cut by 5 bases, the J end by 3 bases, with 16 bases between. Per the germline V gene, CDR1 is SEHNR and CDR2 is FQNEAQ (reference sequence). These data are taken from a study of Graves' ophthalmopathy and Graves' hyperthyroidism.

The chain employs TRBV7-9 and TRBJ1-2; a possible D gene is TRBD1 (6 bases). The sequence was collected from an adult man with Graves' ophthalmopathy. The sample taken for sequencing was peripheral blood. Here the CDR3 reads CASSPGPGADYGYTF. The CDR3, as DNA: TGTGCCAGCAGCCCCGGACCGGGGGCGGACTATGGCTACACCTTC. The variable domain in full, completed from reference TRBV7-9 and TRBJ1-2, reads DTGVSQNPRHKITKRGQNVTFRCDPISEHNRLYWYRQTLGQGPEFLTYFQNEAQLEKSRLLSDRFSAERPKGSFSTLEIQRTEQGDSAMYLCASSPGPGADYGYTFGSGTRLTVV.